This T cell receptor (beta chain) is from a study of beta chain features in type 1 diabetes. About the study: All of the samples together had around 110,000,000 sorted cells examined.

Reverse transcribing all isolated RNA meant expressed TCRB transcripts were sequenced. The method was immunoSEQ multiplex PCR; TCRdb's version includes in-frame clones alone and lacks a portion of them. The profile shows 900,000 or so clones, about 17% of them singletons. Germline V gene lookup returns CDR1 SGHDN and CDR2 FVKESK. This CDR3 has 14 amino acids. The ends lost 6 bases at V and 1 base at J; junction bases unmatched: 5. Regarding this clone: No antigen is known for it.

Stem cell-like memory, regulatory, central memory and naive CD4+ cells were sorted via CD45RO/CCR7/CD25/CD127/CD95/CD27. Broader study findings: Moderate but significant shortening of TCRB CDR3s was recorded in all four CD4+ subsets from Type 1 diabetes patients. Whether TCRB rearrangement is influenced by HLA type went unresolved here.

The sample was naive CD4+ T cells from blood. The chain joins TRBV14 to TRBJ2-7; 8 nucleotides match TRBD1. The receptor's source is a woman aged 18-29 years in good health. CDR3 sequence reads: CASSQDRVSYEQYF. Written as DNA, the CDR3 is TGTGCCAGCAGTCAGGACAGGGTGTCCTACGAGCAGTACTTC.